Following are 25 T cell receptor beta chains from one sample sequenced in a study of post-analysis software for immune sequencing data. General observations from the study: Four to six TRBV segments were more frequent in patients than controls; TRBV5-6, TRBV5-1 and TRBV20-1 belonged to this group.

Their cognate antigens are unknown. Incorporated into the TCR beta cDNA libraries were unique molecular identifiers, which served to reduce PCR and sequencing biases. TCRdb itself ran the PCR reads through MiXCR, one entry per CDR3 protein. The table lists about 620,000 distinct CDR3 sequences, around 44% of them singletons. The sample comprised blood. The receptors here all came from a girl aged 10-17 years with multiple sclerosis.

The CDR3, as DNA: TGCGCCAGCATGCCCCTTACGGGGGGAGAGACCCAGTACTTC. Its translation is CASMPLTGGETQYF. This rearrangement joins TRBV5-1 to TRBJ2-7; TRBD2 agrees at 7 bases. The end of the DNA aligns better with TRBJ2-5, so the J call may be wrong. The CDR3 is 14 amino acids. Looked up from germline, CDR1 is SGHRS and CDR2 is YFSETQ.

The chain has TRBV7-2 and TRBJ2-1, with 9 bases aligning to TRBD2. This CDR3 has 16 residues. Looked up from germline, CDR1 is SGHTA and CDR2 is FQGNSA. Trimming cost V 4 bases and J 4 bases; bases outside gene matches: 8. The CDR3 reads CASSSHTSGFYNEQFF. The CDR3 DNA reads TGTGCCAGCAGCTCACACACTAGCGGGTTTTACAATGAGCAGTTCTTC. Based on the CDR3 plus reference TRBV7-2 and TRBJ2-1, the full variable domain is GAGVSQSPSNKVTEKGKDVELRCDPISGHTALYWYRQSLGQGLEFLIYFQGNSAPDKSGLPSDRFSAERTGGSVSTLTIQRTQQEDSAVYLCASSSHTSGFYNEQFFGPGTRLTVL.

A remark on this clonotype: The germline gene is not matched at one end of the junction; a read error may be the cause. V and J are TRBV10-3 and TRBJ2-2; 8 bases agree with TRBD1. Germline values: CDR1 ENHRY, CDR2 SYGVKD. The CDR3 runs 15 residues. The CDR3 nucleotides read TGTGCCATCAGTGAGGGACAGGGCGACACGGGGGAGCTGTTTTTT. Protein: CAISEGQGDTGELFF.

This clonotype turned up a few times. This chain uses TRBV10-3 with TRBJ1-2; 9 bases align to TRBD1. V shed 6 bases, J shed 7 bases, and the junction held 6 bases outside the gene matches. The CDR3 is 13 residues long. Germline lookup yields CDR1 ENHRY and CDR2 SYGVKD. The CDR3 DNA sequence: TGTGCCATCAGCCCGGGACAGGGTTTTGGCTACACCTTC. Protein sequence: CAISPGQGFGYTF.

In this sample, this clonotype turned up a few times. The chain couples TRBV20-1 to TRBJ1-2; TRBD1 agrees at 7 bases. The germline gives CDR1 DFQATT, CDR2 SNEGSKA (reference sequence). Losses at the gene ends were 5 bases for V and 1 base for J; bases not matched to a gene: 7. The CDR3 spans 14 residues. The CDR3 coding sequence is TGCAGTGCTCTCAGGACAGGTTATAACTATGGCTACACCTTC. It codes for CSALRTGYNYGYTF.

The gene calls are TRBV3-1 and TRBJ1-1; D ambiguous. Deletions cut 3 bases from V and 0 bases from J, with 8 bases between. The CDR3 spans 14 residues. The germline gives CDR1 LGHDT, CDR2 YNNKEL (reference sequence). This CDR3 is CASSQGNLNTEAFF. The DNA of the CDR3 is TGTGCCAGCAGCCAGGGCAATCTGAACACTGAAGCTTTCTTT.

The chain uses TRBV6-6 and TRBJ2-7, with TRBD2 as a possible D gene (5 bases). TRBJ2-5 explains the end of the DNA better; the J call may be wrong. The germline gives CDR1 MNHNY, CDR2 SVGAGI (reference sequence). The CDR3 consists of 13 residues. CDR3 in amino acids: CASSYGRGETQYF. DNA of the CDR3: TGTGCCAGCAGTTACGGACGGGGAGAGACCCAGTACTTC.

V usage is TRBV12-3 or TRBV12-4 and J usage is TRBJ1-2; D remains ambiguous. V shed 3 bases and J shed 1 base, with 6 bases lying between them. This CDR3 has 13 amino acids. CDR3 sequence: CASSFNGNYGYTF. The CDR3 DNA reads TGTGCCAGCAGTTTCAACGGTAACTATGGCTACACCTTC.

The chain couples TRBV5-4 to TRBJ2-1, with D perhaps matching TRBD1 (6 bases). CDR3 length: 13 residues. The germline V and J ends were trimmed by 3 bases and 9 bases, with 13 bases remaining between them. In germline, CDR1 is SGHNT, CDR2 YYREEE (reference sequence). The CDR3 reads CASSYDGGFEQFF. In DNA form, the CDR3 reads TGTGCCAGCAGCTACGATGGGGGCTTTGAGCAGTTCTTC.

This clonotype was detected only a few times. V is TRBV7-9 and J is TRBJ2-1; tentative D call: TRBD1 (6 bases). Germline loops: CDR1 SEHNR, CDR2 FQNEAQ (reference sequence). The CDR3 covers 16 residues. V lost 3 bases and J 0 bases, leaving 12 bases between the germline ends. The CDR3 spells CASSFLWGRSYNEQFF. CDR3 sequence (DNA): TGTGCCAGCAGCTTTCTCTGGGGGCGCTCCTACAATGAGCAGTTCTTC.

The chain is built from TRBV5-1 and TRBJ2-6, with D possibly matching TRBD2 (6 bases). The V gene's germline CDR1 is SGHRS and CDR2 YFSETQ. V was trimmed by 2 bases and J by 4 bases, leaving 13 bases between them. The CDR3 is 16 amino acids. Here the CDR3 reads CASSFGGDTGANVLTF. DNA of the CDR3: TGCGCCAGCAGCTTTGGCGGGGATACCGGGGCCAACGTCCTGACTTTC.

This sequence joins TRBV20-1 and TRBJ2-3; 7 bases map to TRBD2. The CDR3 contains 14 residues. The V gene end was trimmed by 0 bases and the J gene end by 6 bases; junction bases not matched to a gene: 6. Germline CDR1 reads DFQATT; CDR2 reads SNEGSKA (reference sequence). The CDR3 loop reads CSARDLAGADTQYF. The CDR3 DNA reads as TGCAGTGCTAGAGATCTGGCGGGAGCGGATACGCAGTATTTT.

The V call is TRBV7-2, the J call TRBJ2-1; tentative D call: TRBD2 (6 bases). This CDR3 comprises 14 residues. CDR1 SGHTA and CDR2 FQGNSA come from the germline V gene. V lost 5 bases to trimming and J lost 9 bases, with 17 bases between them. The CDR3: CASSPGGSFTEQFF. DNA for the CDR3: TGTGCCAGCAGCCCCGGGGGTAGTTTCACTGAGCAGTTCTTC.

The V call is TRBV12-3 or TRBV12-4, the J call TRBJ2-5; D could derive from TRBD1 or TRBD2 (6 bases each). The CDR3 extends over 15 amino acids. V gave up 7 bases and J gave up 2 bases, with 17 bases separating them. CDR3 sequence reads: CASTDLRGVQETQYF. CDR3 sequence (DNA): TGTGCCAGCACCGACCTGAGGGGGGTGCAAGAGACCCAGTACTTC.

There are a few counts of this clonotype. The rearrangement links TRBV29-1 to TRBJ1-2; a weak D match, TRBD1 (6 bases). Per germline, CDR1 SQVTM and CDR2 ANQGSEA. The CDR3 loop spans 14 amino acids. V was cut by 0 bases and J by 4 bases, with 12 bases left in between. For the CDR3, the DNA is TGCAGCGTTGAAGATCTGGGACATATCTATGGCTACACCTTC. This gives the protein CSVEDLGHIYGYTF.

This chain joins TRBV7-2 and TRBJ1-1; D is uncertain. The V end lost 3 bases, the J end lost 0 bases, and 8 bases lay between the germline ends. The germline V gene encodes CDR1 SGHTA and CDR2 FQGNSA. The CDR3 sequence is 14 residues long. Written as DNA, the CDR3 is TGTGCCAGCAGCTTGCCACAGATGAACACTGAAGCTTTCTTT. Amino acids: CASSLPQMNTEAFF.

The chain carries TRBV12-3 or TRBV12-4 and TRBJ2-5; D is perhaps TRBD1 (6 bases). V was trimmed by 3 bases and J by 4 bases, leaving 15 bases between them. This CDR3 has 15 amino acids. CDR3 nucleotide sequence: TGTGCCAGCAGTTTTGAGGCAGGGGTAGGAGAGACCCAGTACTTC. Translating gives CASSFEAGVGETQYF.

V gene TRBV11-2 combines with J gene TRBJ2-7; a weak D match, TRBD1 (6 bases). Per germline, CDR1 SGHAT and CDR2 FQNNGV. This CDR3 contains 16 residues. V shed 1 base and J shed 6 bases, with 19 bases lying between them. Written as DNA, the CDR3 is TGTGCCAGCAGCTTAGGAGGCACCAGGGGCCTACTCGAGCAGTACTTC. It translates to CASSLGGTRGLLEQYF.

The rearrangement uses TRBV7-9 and TRBJ1-1; D is perhaps TRBD1 (6 bases). Germline CDR1 is SEHNR and CDR2 is FQNEAQ (reference sequence). V was clipped by 5 bases and J by 4 bases, with 11 bases between them. The CDR3 extends over 13 amino acids. This CDR3 reads CASSVLQGTEAFF. The CDR3 DNA reads as TGTGCCAGCAGCGTATTACAGGGCACTGAAGCTTTCTTT.

There are a few counts of this clonotype. The CDR3 coding sequence is TGCAGCGTTGGGACAGGGTCTAACTATGGCTACACCTTC. It specifies CSVGTGSNYGYTF. The rearrangement joins TRBV29-1 to TRBJ1-2, with TRBD1 identical over 8 bases. V lost 4 bases and J lost 0; bases outside the gene matches: 1. This CDR3 has 13 amino acids. CDR1 is SQVTM, CDR2 ANQGSEA, per germline. Drawing the rest from reference TRBV29-1 and TRBJ1-2, the complete variable domain is SAVISQKPSRDICQRGTSLTIQCQVDSQVTMMFWYRQQPGQSLTLIATANQGSEATYESGFVIDKFPISRPNLTFSTLTVSNMSPEDSSIYLCSVGTGSNYGYTFGSGTRLTVV.

The V and J genes are TRBV7-8 and TRBJ1-2, with 9 nucleotides matching TRBD1. Germline trimming cut 5 bases from V and 7 bases from J; bases unmatched to any gene: 8. The CDR3 extends over 14 amino acids. Germline V lookup: CDR1 SGHVS, CDR2 FQNEAQ. The DNA of the CDR3 is TGTGCCAGCAGCAAACCCGGGACAGGGAGTGGCTACACCTTC. Its translation: CASSKPGTGSGYTF.

This rearrangement joins TRBV15 to TRBJ2-5; D is perhaps TRBD2 (5 bases). Germline values: CDR1 LNHNV, CDR2 YYDKDF (reference sequence). Deletions cut 5 bases from V and 5 bases from J, with 12 bases between. The CDR3 runs to 13 residues. CDR3 sequence reads: CATSFLAEETQYF. The DNA of the CDR3 is TGTGCCACCAGCTTCCTAGCCGAGGAGACCCAGTACTTC.

This chain uses TRBV12-3 or TRBV12-4 with TRBJ2-1, with D maybe TRBD1 (5 bases). The CDR3 spans 15 residues. V was clipped by 5 bases and J by 0 bases, with 11 bases between them. The CDR3 DNA reads as TGTGCCAGCAGTCCCTATAGGGGCTCCTACAATGAGCAGTTCTTC. This gives the protein CASSPYRGSYNEQFF.

The chain combines TRBV29-1 with TRBJ1-2; 7 bases are a match to TRBD1. The CDR3 is made up of 13 amino acids. J lost 6 bases, V lost 6 bases, and 10 bases had no gene match. Looked up from germline, CDR1 is SQVTM and CDR2 is ANQGSEA. This chain's CDR3 is CSVTRQGLNGYTF. CDR3 DNA sequence: TGCAGCGTCACCCGACAGGGACTAAATGGCTACACCTTC.

The gene calls are TRBV4-1 and TRBJ1-2, with D uncertain. V lost 0 bases and J 6 bases, leaving 14 bases between the germline ends. The CDR3 runs 15 residues. Germline CDR1 MGHRA, CDR2 YSYEKL. The CDR3 DNA is TGCGCCAGCAGCCAAGAAGAGAACGGAGGCAATGGCTACACCTTC. It specifies CASSQEENGGNGYTF.